This T cell receptor (beta chain) was captured in a study of cytomegalovirus exposure and HLA in healthy donors. Study results and caveats: A prior analysis recorded that most TCR beta V segments were productive about 87% or about 30% of the time.

The germline V gene encodes CDR1 MNHEY and CDR2 SMNVEV (reference sequence). Trimming took 6 bases from V and 4 from J; bases not matched to a gene: 9. This CDR3 is built from 14 residues. Vbeta (60) and Jbeta (13) primers were used in the PCR. Only in-frame clones appear in the TCRdb table, and some are missing; sequencing was by immunoSEQ multiplex PCR. The sample records some 34,000 clones, 65% to 70% being singletons. Concerning this clone itself: What it binds is not known.

This TCR derives from a man aged 40-55 years in good health and CMV-seropositive. The source material was PBMCs. This chain uses TRBV27 with TRBJ2-7, with 7 bases fitting TRBD2. The CDR3 loop reads CASSLRLAGYEQYF. CDR3 nucleotide sequence: TGTGCCAGCAGCTTGCGACTAGCAGGATACGAGCAGTACTTC.